Presented here are 15 T cell receptor beta chains from one specimen sequenced in a study of regulatory T cells in long-lasting Graves disease. CDR3-region Arm-PCR and iRepertoire HTBI primers produced the TCR beta libraries. TCRdb called the multiplex PCR reads again in MiXCR, with one record for every CDR3 protein. Here the sample spans hundreds of thousands of distinct CDR3 sequences, about 15% being singletons. Sample time point: newly diagnosed GD, antithyroid drugs for less than 3 months. The TCR library was made from RNA extracted from PBMCs. The data were also submitted as part of a second study, on T cells in Graves' hyperthyroidism and ophthalmopathy.

Sequenced material: peripheral blood mononuclear cells (PBMCs), taken at new diagnosis, from a patient treated with antithyroid drugs. All receptors come from a woman under 40 with Graves disease.

This clonotype occurred many times. The chain is built from TRBV11-2 and TRBJ2-5; the match to TRBD2 covers 7 bases. The CDR3 length is 13 residues. Germline assignment: CDR1 SGHAT and CDR2 FQNNGV. V dropped 6 bases and J dropped 2; count of bases not matched to a gene: 3. CDR3 nucleotides: TGTGCCAGCAGTTGGGGAGGGCAAGAGACCCAGTACTTC. Protein product: CASSWGGQETQYF.

Only a few counts were recorded for this clonotype. The chain carries TRBV6-2 or TRBV6-3 and TRBJ1-2; 10 bases map to TRBD1. CDR3 length equals 15 residues. Germline assignment: CDR1 MNHEY and CDR2 SVGEGT. The V gene end was trimmed by 7 bases and the J gene end by 8 bases; junction bases not matched to a gene: 13. The CDR3 sequence: CASTRRDRGTYGYTF. The CDR3 region has the DNA TGTGCCAGCACCCGCCGGGACAGGGGAACCTACGGCTACACCTTC.

This clonotype has only a few counts. This chain connects TRBV2 to TRBJ1-6; D might be TRBD1 (6 bases). Trimming left V 7 bases short and J 7 bases short, with 17 bases between. Germline CDR1 SNHLY, CDR2 FYNNEI. This CDR3 region has 15 residues. The CDR3 nucleotides are TGTGCCAGCACGAAGGGGGACACGGGGAATTCACCCCTCCACTTT. It yields the protein CASTKGDTGNSPLHF.

This clonotype was counted many times. The genes are TRBV28 and TRBJ2-5; TRBD1 is a possible D gene (6 bases). CDR1 and CDR2 from the germline V gene are MDHEN and SYDVKM. The CDR3 runs to 16 residues. Trimming cost V 5 bases and J 5 bases, with 21 bases left between them. Written as DNA, the CDR3 is TGTGCCAGCAGTCCCCTCGGCGTGGTTAGGGGGGAGACCCAGTACTTC. Translated, it gives CASSPLGVVRGETQYF.

This chain joins TRBV3-1 and TRBJ1-2, with unresolved D. Germline V gives CDR1 LGHDT, CDR2 YNNKEL (reference sequence). Trimming shortened V by 7 bases and J by 6 bases, and 12 bases separated the two germline ends. CDR3 length equals 12 residues. The DNA of the CDR3 is TGTGCCAGCAATATATGGGGTGATGGCTACACCTTC. Protein product: CASNIWGDGYTF.

This clonotype was counted a few times. J is TRBJ2-5 and V is TRBV7-9; TRBD1 or TRBD2 may be the D gene (6 bases each). Germline V gene data show CDR1 as SEHNR and CDR2 as FQNEAQ (reference sequence). This CDR3 is 12 amino acids long. Trimming cost V 6 bases and J 5 bases, with 10 bases left between them. The CDR3 region has the DNA TGTGCCAGCAGTAAAGGGGGGGAGACCCAGTACTTC. Residues: CASSKGGETQYF.

This clonotype has ten or more counts. The CDR3 DNA sequence: TGTGCCAGTAGGGTGACTAGCGGGGGATACAATGAGCAGTTCTTC. Protein sequence: CASRVTSGGYNEQFF. The rearrangement joins TRBV19 to TRBJ2-1; 12 bases match TRBD2. This CDR3 comprises 15 residues. V dropped 6 bases and J dropped 4; count of bases not matched to a gene: 4. Germline CDR1 is LNHDA and CDR2 is SQIVND (reference sequence). Full variable domain (remainder filled in from reference TRBV19 and TRBJ2-1): DGGITQSPKYLFRKEGQNVTLSCEQNLNHDAMYWYRQDPGQGLRLIYYSQIVNDFQKGDIAEGYSVSREKKESFPLTVTSAQKNPTAFYLCASRVTSGGYNEQFFGPGTRLTVL.

This clonotype was found many times. The chain recombines TRBV12-3 or TRBV12-4 with TRBJ2-1, with 12 bases identical to TRBD2. Trimming at V came to 7 bases and at J to 7 bases, leaving 2 bases not matched to a gene. This CDR3 comprises 13 residues. CDR3 protein: CASTGLAGNEQFF. In DNA form, the CDR3 reads TGTGCCAGCACTGGACTAGCGGGAAATGAGCAGTTCTTC.

This clonotype showed up many times. The CDR3 coding sequence is TGCGCCAGCAGCTTTGGGCAGGCGAACACCGGGGAGCTGTTTTTT. Translation gives CASSFGQANTGELFF. The V call is TRBV5-1, the J call TRBJ2-2; D not resolved. Trimming took 2 bases from V and 0 from J, leaving 8 bases between them. CDR1 is SGHRS and CDR2 is YFSETQ in the germline V gene. The CDR3 consists of 15 residues.

The CDR3 nucleotides are TGCAGTGCTAGTGATTCGGCGGAACGCACAGATACGCAGTATTTT. This sequence encodes CSASDSAERTDTQYF. The chain carries TRBV20-1 and TRBJ2-3; D is undetermined. Germline CDR1 and CDR2: DFQATT and SNEGSKA (reference sequence). The CDR3 covers 15 residues. V was trimmed by 3 bases and J by 1 base, leaving 14 bases between them.

The chain uses TRBV6-1 and TRBJ2-1; 7 nucleotides agree with TRBD1. Germline V gives CDR1 MNHNS, CDR2 SASEGT. V dropped 7 bases and J dropped 10; count of bases not matched to a gene: 19. The CDR3 totals 16 residues. This chain's CDR3 is CASTTQGRATPREQFF. CDR3 bases: TGTGCCAGCACCACACAGGGGCGGGCGACGCCGAGGGAGCAGTTCTTC.

On this clonotype: In this CDR3 the conserved last residue, phenylalanine or tryptophan, is missing, so a read error is likely. The chain employs TRBV29-1 and TRBJ2-2, with 11 bases that match TRBD2. The germline CDR1 and CDR2 sequences are SQVTM and ANQGSEA. The CDR3 loop spans 13 amino acids. The J segment lost 5 bases and the V segment lost 7 bases, leaving 3 bases of the junction unmatched. This CDR3 is CSGGTSGTGELFL. Written as DNA, the CDR3 is TGCAGCGGAGGGACTAGCGGTACCGGGGAGCTGTTTCTT.

The J gene is TRBJ2-6, the V gene TRBV20-1, with TRBD2 as a possible D gene (7 bases). The CDR3 is 15 residues long. In germline, CDR1 is DFQATT, CDR2 SNEGSKA (reference sequence). Trimming removed 0 bases at V and 5 bases at J, with 11 bases between. DNA of the CDR3: TGCAGTGCTAGAGATCGGGGGGCTTGGGCCAACGTCCTGACTTTC. Protein: CSARDRGAWANVLTF.

This clonotype has just a few counts. The chain carries TRBV19 and TRBJ1-5; D gene ambiguous. In germline, CDR1 is LNHDA, CDR2 SQIVND (reference sequence). The ends were cut back, 5 bases at V and 3 bases at J, with 11 bases in the middle. The CDR3 is made up of 14 amino acids. CDR3 nucleotides: TGTGCCAGTAGTGCCCCGGGGTTCAATCAGCCCCAGCATTTT. It encodes CASSAPGFNQPQHF.

This CDR3 reads CASSFSTAKNIQYF. In DNA, the CDR3 is TGTGCCAGCTCATTTTCGACAGCCAAAAACATTCAGTACTTC. The chain combines TRBV18 with TRBJ2-4; D remains unclear. The CDR3 has 14 amino acids. V lost 5 bases to trimming and J lost 0 bases, with 8 bases between them. Germline CDR1 and CDR2: KGHSH and LQKENI.